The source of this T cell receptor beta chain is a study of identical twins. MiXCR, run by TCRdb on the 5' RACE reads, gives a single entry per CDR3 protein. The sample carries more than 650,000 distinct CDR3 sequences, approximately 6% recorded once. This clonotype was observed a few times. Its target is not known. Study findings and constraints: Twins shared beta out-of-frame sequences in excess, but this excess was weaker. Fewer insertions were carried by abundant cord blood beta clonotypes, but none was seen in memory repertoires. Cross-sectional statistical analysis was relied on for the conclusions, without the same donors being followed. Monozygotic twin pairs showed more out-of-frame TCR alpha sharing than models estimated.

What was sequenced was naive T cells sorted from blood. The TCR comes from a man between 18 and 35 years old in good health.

The CDR3 reads CASSSPETGELFF. CDR3 nucleotide sequence: TGTGCCAGCAGCTCCCCTGAGACCGGGGAGCTGTTTTTT. This rearrangement joins TRBV3-1 to TRBJ2-2; D unresolved. The CDR3 totals 13 residues. V was shortened by 5 bases and J by 5 bases, with 9 bases between the two germline ends. Germline assignment: CDR1 LGHDT and CDR2 YNNKEL (reference sequence).